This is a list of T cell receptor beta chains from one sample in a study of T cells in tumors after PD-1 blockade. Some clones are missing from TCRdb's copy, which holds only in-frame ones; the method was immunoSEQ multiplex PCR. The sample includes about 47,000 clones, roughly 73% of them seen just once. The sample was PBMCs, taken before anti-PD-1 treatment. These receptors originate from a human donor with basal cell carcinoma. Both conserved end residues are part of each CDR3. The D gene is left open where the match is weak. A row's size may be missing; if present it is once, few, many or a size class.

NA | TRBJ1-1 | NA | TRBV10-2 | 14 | TGCGCCAGCAGCATCGACGGGATGAACACTGAAGCTTTCTTT | CASSIDGMNTEAFF
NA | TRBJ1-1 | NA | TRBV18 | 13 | TGTGCCAGCTCACTAACAGGGATCACTGAAGCTTTCTTT | CASSLTGITEAFF
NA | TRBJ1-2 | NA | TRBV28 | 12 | TGTGCCAGCAGTTTAATTAACTATGGCTACACCTTC | CASSLINYGYTF
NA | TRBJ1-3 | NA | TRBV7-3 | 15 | TGTGCCAGCAGCCTTGGATCGGGGAGAGGAAACACCATATATTTT | CASSLGSGRGNTIYF
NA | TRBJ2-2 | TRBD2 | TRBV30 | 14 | TGTGCCTGGAGTCGTGGGGGGGACACCGGGGAGCTGTTTTTT | CAWSRGGDTGELFF
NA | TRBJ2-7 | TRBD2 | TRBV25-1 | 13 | TGTGCCAGCAGCCCGACTAGCATCTACGAGCAGTACTTC | CASSPTSIYEQYF
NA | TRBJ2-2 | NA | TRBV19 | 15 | TGTGCCAGTAGTAAAAGGCCCACGAACACCGGGGAGCTGTTTTTT | CASSKRPTNTGELFF
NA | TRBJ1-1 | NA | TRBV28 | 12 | TGTGCCAGCAGTGATCGGGGGATTGAAGCTTTCTTT | CASSDRGIEAFF
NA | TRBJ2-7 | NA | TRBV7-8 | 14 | TGTGCCAGCAGCCCTACGCTCAGCTCCTACGAGCAGTACTTC | CASSPTLSSYEQYF
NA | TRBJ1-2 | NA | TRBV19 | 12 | TGTGCCAGTAGTCGGGTCGGCTATGGCTACACCTTC | CASSRVGYGYTF
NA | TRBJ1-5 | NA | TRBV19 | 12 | TGTGCCAGTAATATGGGCAATCAGCCCCAGCATTTT | CASNMGNQPQHF
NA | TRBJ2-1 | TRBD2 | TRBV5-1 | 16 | TGCGCCAGCAGCTTGGCACCGGGCGGGGGAGGGGTTGAGCAGTTCTTC | CASSLAPGGGGVEQFF
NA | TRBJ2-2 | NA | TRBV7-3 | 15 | TGTGCCAGCAAACCCACAGGGCTCGGGACCGGGGAGCTGTTTTTT | CASKPTGLGTGELFF
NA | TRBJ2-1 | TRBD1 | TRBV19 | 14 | TGTGCCAGTACCCCTCTTTGGACAGGGGGTGAGCAGTTCTTC | CASTPLWTGGEQFF
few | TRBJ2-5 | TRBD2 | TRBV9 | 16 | TGTGCCAGCAGCGCCATCTCGGGACTAGCGGGTGGGACCCAGTACTTC | CASSAISGLAGGTQYF
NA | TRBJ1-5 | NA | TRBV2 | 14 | TGTGCCAGCAGTGCTACAGGTCAGGCACAGCCCCAGCATTTT | CASSATGQAQPQHF
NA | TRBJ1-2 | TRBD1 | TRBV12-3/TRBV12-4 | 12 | TGTGCCAGCACCAGGGCAGGGGGCGGCTACACCTTC | CASTRAGGGYTF